This T cell receptor beta chain stems from a study of T cell responses to AZD1222 COVID-19 vaccine. Assay used: immunoSEQ multiplex PCR; TCRdb lists only in-frame clones, some missing. This sample has some 150,000 clones, with 94% found just once. Concerning this clone: The target antigen is unknown.

Trimming took 3 bases from V and 2 from J; bases not matched to a gene: 8. The CDR3 is 17 amino acids. Germline CDR1 reads LGHDT; CDR2 reads YNNKEL (reference sequence). General study results and limits: The study sampled repertoires only after the peak T cell response. Variant regions that are unmutated are reportedly the target of nearly half of spike-specific TCRs. Dominant CD4 TCR responses targeted spike regions 160-218 and 743-854. Donors in the cohort were predominantly white British and more often female, and clonal diversity was possibly underestimated.

The V gene is TRBV3-1 (or the pseudogene TRBV3-2), the J gene TRBJ1-2, with 11 bases that match TRBD1. The sequences come from peripheral blood, collected on day 0 of AZD1222 vaccination. The sequence was obtained from an adult in good health. The DNA for the CDR3 is TGTGCCAGCAGCCAGGACCGGGACAGGGGGAGGAACTATGGCTACACCTTC. This sequence encodes CASSQDRDRGRNYGYTF.